A single sample is the source of the 13 T cell receptor beta chains below, sequenced in a study of blood T cell repertoires in COVID-19 (dated by TCRdb to 2018 to 2020). Receptor amplification or capture employed the immunoSEQ multiplex PCR assay. TCRdb took over this immuneACCESS table, retaining in-frame rearrangements with V and J assigned. Such tables are incomplete; in checked studies, under half of the missing clones stem from an unresolved V gene, and the remainder is unexplained. This sample comprises 55,000 to 65,000 clones, around 81% of them detected only once. Approximately 3.4% of the sample lies in the top ten. The source material was peripheral blood. These receptors originate from a woman older than 75 with acute or convalescent COVID-19.

The rearrangement uses TRBV10-2 and TRBJ2-7, with D possibly TRBD1 on 6 matching bases. This CDR3 has 14 residues. The ends were cut back, 7 bases at V and 0 bases at J, with 13 bases in the middle. CDR1 WSHSY and CDR2 SAAADI come from the germline V gene. This CDR3 reads CASKSGTISYEQYF. The CDR3 bases are TGCGCCAGCAAATCCGGGACAATCTCCTACGAGCAGTACTTC.

The V call is TRBV29-1, the J call TRBJ1-5, with TRBD1 as a possible D gene (5 bases). The CDR3 is 13 residues long. Germline assignment: CDR1 SQVTM and CDR2 ANQGSEA. Trimming removed 6 bases at V and 7 bases at J, with 16 bases between. The DNA of the CDR3 is TGCAGCGTAGCCCCCGGGGCGGGGCAGCCCCAGCATTTT. Amino acid sequence: CSVAPGAGQPQHF.

The chain links TRBV19 to TRBJ1-2; a possible D gene is TRBD1 (5 bases). This CDR3 comprises 13 residues. Germline V gene data show CDR1 as LNHDA and CDR2 as SQIVND (reference sequence). Deletions cut 0 bases from V and 6 bases from J, with 8 bases between. This chain's CDR3 is CASSIEEGHGYTF. The CDR3 DNA reads as TGTGCCAGTAGTATAGAGGAGGGGCATGGCTACACCTTC. The whole variable domain, remainder taken from reference TRBV19 and TRBJ1-2, is DGGITQSPKYLFRKEGQNVTLSCEQNLNHDAMYWYRQDPGQGLRLIYYSQIVNDFQKGDIAEGYSVSREKKESFPLTVTSAQKNPTAFYLCASSIEEGHGYTFGSGTRLTVV.

The rearrangement links TRBV6-5 to TRBJ2-7, with TRBD1 matching over 8 bases. This CDR3 comprises 13 residues. Germline CDR1 MNHEY, CDR2 SVGAGI. V was clipped by 8 bases and J by 4 bases; unmatched bases: 7. The CDR3 loop reads CASGETGEYEQYF. DNA for the CDR3: TGTGCCAGCGGGGAGACAGGGGAATACGAGCAGTACTTC.

This chain connects TRBV3-1 (or the pseudogene TRBV3-2) to TRBJ2-7, with 8 bases matching TRBD2. The CDR3 consists of 15 residues. The germline CDR1 and CDR2 sequences are LGHDT and YNNKEL (reference sequence). Germline trimming cut 1 base from V and 7 bases from J; bases unmatched to any gene: 9. The CDR3 bases are TGTGCCAGCAGCCAAGTATTCGGGAGGGCCTGGGAGCAGTACTTC. This gives the protein CASSQVFGRAWEQYF.

The chain is built from TRBV3-1 (or the pseudogene TRBV3-2) and TRBJ2-3; 15 bases fit TRBD2. The CDR3 runs 17 residues. Germline CDR1 reads LGHDT; CDR2 reads YNNKEL (reference sequence). V shed 5 bases, J shed 5 bases, and the junction held 8 bases outside the gene matches. CDR3 protein: CASSTRTSGGARDTQYF. As DNA, the CDR3 is TGTGCCAGCAGCACCCGGACTAGCGGGGGGGCAAGAGATACGCAGTATTTT.

V is TRBV25-1 and J is TRBJ2-2; 11 bases are a match to TRBD2. CDR1 and CDR2 from the germline V gene are MGHDK and SYGVNS. With V trimmed by 8 bases and J by 8 bases, 13 bases remained unmatched. This CDR3 spans 16 amino acids. CDR3 sequence (DNA): TGTGCCAGCTCTAAAGGTAGCGGGAGGGCCTCGGGGGAGCTGTTTTTT. Translated: CASSKGSGRASGELFF.

This chain connects TRBV7-8 to TRBJ2-1, with 7 positions matching TRBD2. The CDR3 is 16 residues long. CDR1 and CDR2 from the germline V gene are SGHVS and FQNEAQ. J gave up 3 bases and V 3 bases, and 8 bases lay outside the gene matches. The CDR3 DNA is TGTGCCAGCAGCTTCAATCCAGCGGGGTTCTACAATGAGCAGTTCTTC. Amino acids: CASSFNPAGFYNEQFF.

The rearrangement links TRBV28 to TRBJ2-1; 14 bases match TRBD2. This CDR3 spans 14 amino acids. J was trimmed by 7 bases and V by 5 bases; bases with no gene match: 1. Germline V lookup: CDR1 MDHEN, CDR2 SYDVKM. For the CDR3, the DNA is TGTGCCAGCAGTGGGACTAGCGGGAGAAATGAGCAGTTCTTC. Encoded protein: CASSGTSGRNEQFF.

The chain couples TRBV5-1 to TRBJ2-7, with D possibly matching TRBD2 (7 bases). The V end lost 0 bases, the J end lost 3 bases, and 13 bases lay between the germline ends. CDR1 is SGHRS, CDR2 YFSETQ, per germline. The CDR3 extends over 15 amino acids. CDR3 sequence: CASSLVQGGVYEQYF. The CDR3 coding sequence is TGCGCCAGCAGCTTGGTACAGGGAGGGGTCTACGAGCAGTACTTC.

The count of this clone is one. CDR3 sequence: CASSAGVGNTIYF. The DNA of the CDR3 is TGTGCCAGCAGCGCAGGGGTTGGAAACACCATATATTTT. The chain combines TRBV2 with TRBJ1-3; possible D gene TRBD1, 6 bases. Trimming left V 6 bases short and J 3 bases short, with 9 bases between. The V gene's germline CDR1 is SNHLY and CDR2 FYNNEI. CDR3 length: 13 amino acids.

J is TRBJ1-1 and V is TRBV5-1, with a weak D call TRBD1 (6 bases). Trimming pared 0 bases from V and 3 bases from J, leaving 6 bases between. Germline loops: CDR1 SGHRS, CDR2 YFSETQ. The CDR3 length is 13 residues. Here the CDR3 reads CASSLDRDTEAFF. Here the CDR3 DNA reads TGCGCCAGCAGCTTGGACAGGGACACTGAAGCTTTCTTT.

This clone occurred a few times. V usage is TRBV7-2 and J usage is TRBJ2-2, with no clear D. The germline V gene has CDR1 SGHTA and CDR2 FQGNSA. Trimming left V 5 bases short and J 4 bases short, with 11 bases between. This CDR3 has 14 amino acids. The CDR3 here is CASSHDSFTGELFF. The CDR3 nucleotides are TGTGCCAGCAGCCACGACTCCTTCACCGGGGAGCTGTTTTTT.